One sample yielded the 16 T cell receptor beta chains listed below, sequenced in a study of regulatory T cells in long-lasting Graves disease. Time point denoted: newly diagnosed GD, antithyroid drugs for less than 3 months. Making the TCR library involved RNA that had been extracted from PBMCs. Combining iRepertoire HTBI primers with Arm-PCR of CDR3 regions, the authors built TCR beta libraries. One entry per CDR3 protein results from TCRdb running MiXCR on the multiplex PCR reads. The sample contains 600,000 to 650,000 distinct CDR3 sequences, less than 20% of which appear only once. These data also formed part of another study, on T cells in Graves' hyperthyroidism and ophthalmopathy.

The specimen comprised peripheral blood mononuclear cells (PBMCs), sampled at new diagnosis, from a patient treated with antithyroid drugs. The receptors here all came from a woman younger than 45 with Graves disease.

The V gene is TRBV7-2, the J gene TRBJ2-7; D is unresolved. Per the germline V gene, CDR1 is SGHTA and CDR2 is FQGNSA. CDR3 length: 14 residues. Trimming removed 3 bases at V and 2 bases at J, with 11 bases between. This CDR3 is CASSFLRRPYEQYF. DNA for the CDR3: TGTGCCAGCAGCTTCCTCCGGCGGCCCTACGAGCAGTACTTC.

In its sample, this clonotype was seen many times. This chain joins TRBV7-2 and TRBJ1-1, with TRBD1 matching over 7 bases. J lost 3 bases, V lost 4 bases, and 5 bases had no gene match. Germline V lookup: CDR1 SGHTA, CDR2 FQGNSA. The CDR3 runs to 14 residues. The DNA for the CDR3 is TGTGCCAGCAGCTGGACCGGGACAGACACTGAAGCTTTCTTT. This translates into CASSWTGTDTEAFF.

This clonotype was counted a few times. The chain couples TRBV28 to TRBJ1-5, with 7 bases matching TRBD1. V gave up 6 bases and J gave up 7 bases; unmatched junction bases: 0. The CDR3 length is 11 residues. Germline V CDR1 and CDR2: MDHEN, SYDVKM. CDR3 in DNA: TGTGCCAGCAGACAGGGGCAGCCCCAGCATTTT. It specifies CASRQGQPQHF.

This clonotype was observed at least ten times. The chain carries TRBV7-6 and TRBJ2-1; weak D call: TRBD1 (7 bases). This CDR3 comprises 15 residues. The V end lost 3 bases, the J end lost 0 bases, and 9 bases lay between the germline ends. Germline V CDR1 and CDR2: SGHVS, FNYEAQ. Here the CDR3 DNA reads TGTGCCAGCAGCTTGCGGGACAGCTCCTACAATGAGCAGTTCTTC. Protein: CASSLRDSSYNEQFF.

In this sample, this clonotype turned up many times. V usage is TRBV7-2 and J usage is TRBJ2-6, with 11 nucleotides matching TRBD1. V shed 5 bases, J shed 0 bases, and the junction held 3 bases outside the gene matches. The CDR3 runs 17 residues. In germline, CDR1 is SGHTA, CDR2 FQGNSA. In DNA, the CDR3 is TGTGCCAGCAGCCAGGGGACAGGGGGCTCTGGGGCCAACGTCCTGACTTTC. The encoded protein is CASSQGTGGSGANVLTF.

The CDR3 spells CASSLGTDTATNEKLFF. The CDR3 DNA reads as TGTGCCAGCAGCTTAGGGACAGACACTGCAACTAATGAAAAACTGTTTTTT. The chain joins TRBV7-9 to TRBJ1-4; a possible D gene is TRBD1 (6 bases). Germline CDR1 reads SEHNR; CDR2 reads FQNEAQ (reference sequence). Trimming shortened V by 1 base and J by 0 bases, and 12 bases separated the two germline ends. The CDR3 runs 17 residues.

V and J are TRBV6-9 and TRBJ2-1; 11 bases are shared with TRBD2. The V segment lost 3 bases and the J segment 15 bases; nucleotides outside the gene matches: 13. CDR3 length: 15 residues. Germline V lookup: CDR1 MNHGY, CDR2 SVAAGI. CDR3 loop: CASSYSTGTSGPGFF. In DNA form, the CDR3 reads TGTGCCAGCAGTTACTCAACCGGGACTAGCGGCCCGGGGTTCTTC.

Many counts were recorded for this clonotype. The rearrangement uses TRBV7-2 and TRBJ2-7, with 9 bases aligning to TRBD2. Germline V gives CDR1 SGHTA, CDR2 FQGNSA. J was trimmed by 5 bases and V by 1 base; bases with no gene match: 9. The CDR3 sequence is 16 residues long. The CDR3 nucleotides are TGTGCCAGCAGCTTAGAGGGGGCGGGAGGGCCCAACGAGCAGTACTTC. This translates into CASSLEGAGGPNEQYF.

This clonotype was detected a few times. V gene TRBV7-9 combines with J gene TRBJ2-1; 9 bases map to TRBD2. The germline CDR1 and CDR2 sequences are SEHNR and FQNEAQ (reference sequence). The CDR3 has 17 amino acids. The V and J ends lost 5 bases and 0 bases, in that order; junction bases with no gene match: 8. CDR3 sequence: CASSLGLALYSYNEQFF. The CDR3 DNA reads TGTGCCAGCAGCCTAGGACTAGCGCTTTACTCCTACAATGAGCAGTTCTTC. The full variable domain, in which reference TRBV7-9 and TRBJ2-1 provide the parts outside the CDR3, is DTGVSQNPRHKITKRGQNVTFRCDPISEHNRLYWYRQTLGQGPEFLTYFQNEAQLEKSRLLSDRFSAERPKGSFSTLEIQRTEQGDSAMYLCASSLGLALYSYNEQFFGPGTRLTVL.

This clonotype was observed a handful of times. The rearrangement links TRBV24-1 to TRBJ1-1, with D possibly matching TRBD1 (5 bases). Trimming shortened V by 6 bases and J by 11 bases, and 12 bases separated the two germline ends. This CDR3 spans 11 amino acids. Germline V gene data show CDR1 as KGHDR and CDR2 as SFDVKD. Here the CDR3 DNA reads TGTGCCACCAGTAGTTCCGGGACTGCTTTCTTT. As protein: CATSSSGTAFF.

This clonotype was counted many times. The chain is built from TRBV15 and TRBJ1-5, with D uncertain. The CDR3 consists of 15 residues. The V gene's germline CDR1 is LNHNV and CDR2 YYDKDF (reference sequence). V lost 0 bases and J 6 bases, leaving 12 bases between the germline ends. CDR3 protein: CATSRDIGEGQPQHF. CDR3 DNA sequence: TGTGCCACCAGCAGAGATATTGGGGAAGGTCAGCCCCAGCATTTT.

At least ten counts were recorded for this clonotype. The chain employs TRBV3-1 and TRBJ2-7; no reliable D call. CDR3 length equals 11 residues. The germline V and J ends were trimmed by 2 bases and 6 bases, with 5 bases remaining between them. The germline CDR1 and CDR2 sequences are LGHDT and YNNKEL (reference sequence). The CDR3 here is CASSQRSEQYF. The CDR3 bases are TGTGCCAGCAGCCAAAGGAGCGAGCAGTACTTC.

This clonotype was found a few times. The chain employs TRBV29-1 and TRBJ2-5; D unresolved. Deletions cut 5 bases from V and 0 bases from J, with 13 bases between. The CDR3 contains 14 residues. Germline values: CDR1 SQVTM, CDR2 ANQGSEA. This chain's CDR3 is CSVTSPGNQETQYF. The CDR3 nucleotides read TGCAGCGTTACCTCACCCGGAAACCAAGAGACCCAGTACTTC. Full variable domain (rest looked up from reference TRBV29-1 and TRBJ2-5): SAVISQKPSRDICQRGTSLTIQCQVDSQVTMMFWYRQQPGQSLTLIATANQGSEATYESGFVIDKFPISRPNLTFSTLTVSNMSPEDSSIYLCSVTSPGNQETQYFGPGTRLLVL.

This clonotype was seen many times. The J gene is TRBJ2-2, the V gene TRBV20-1; a possible D gene is TRBD2 (6 bases). The length of the CDR3 is 15 residues. Per germline, CDR1 DFQATT and CDR2 SNEGSKA (reference sequence). V was clipped by 3 bases and J by 2 bases, with 13 bases between them. The CDR3 coding sequence is TGCAGTGCTAGCAAGACGGGGGTTAACACCGGGGAGCTGTTTTTT. This gives the protein CSASKTGVNTGELFF.

This clonotype came up many times. This chain uses TRBV7-3 with TRBJ1-1; the D is unclear. Germline-derived CDR1 and CDR2 are SGHTA and FQGTGA. This CDR3 contains 13 residues. Trimming took 5 bases from V and 1 from J, leaving 8 bases between them. The CDR3 nucleotides read TGTGCCAGCAGCAAAACTGCGAACACTGAAGCTTTCTTT. Residues: CASSKTANTEAFF.

The chain combines TRBV11-2 with TRBJ2-7; TRBD1 is a possible D gene (5 bases). This CDR3 region has 15 residues. V was clipped by 2 bases and J by 0 bases, with 11 bases between them. Germline assignment: CDR1 SGHAT and CDR2 FQNNGV. CDR3 protein: CASSLTRASSYEQYF. CDR3 nucleotides: TGTGCCAGCAGCTTAACCAGGGCTAGCTCCTACGAGCAGTACTTC.